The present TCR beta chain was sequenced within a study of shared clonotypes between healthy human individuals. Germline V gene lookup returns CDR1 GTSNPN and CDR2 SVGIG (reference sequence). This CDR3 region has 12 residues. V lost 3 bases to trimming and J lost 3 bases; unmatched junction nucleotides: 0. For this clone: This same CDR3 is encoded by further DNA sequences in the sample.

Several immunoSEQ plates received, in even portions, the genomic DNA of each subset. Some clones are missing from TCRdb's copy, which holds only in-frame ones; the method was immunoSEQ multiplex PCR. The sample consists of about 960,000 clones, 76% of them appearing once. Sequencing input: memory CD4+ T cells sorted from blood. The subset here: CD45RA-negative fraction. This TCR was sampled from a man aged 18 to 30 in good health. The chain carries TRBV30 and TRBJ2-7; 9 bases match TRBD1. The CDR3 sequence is CAWRGQGYEQYF. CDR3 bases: TGTGCCTGGAGGGGACAGGGCTACGAGCAGTACTTC.